This TCR beta chain was obtained from a study of human T cells and chemical hapten exposure. As for the study in general: Patch tests put 0.01% DPC on the upper back, and the results were checked at 6 days.

The time point here: patch test 2, 6 weeks after DPC sensitization. The sample's treatment: therapeutic diphenylcyclopropenone sensitization with weekly scalp DPC. Drawing of blood took place ahead of applying each patch test. Between the trimmed V and J ends, which lost 0 bases and 2 bases, there was a span of 15 bases. Germline CDR1 and CDR2: LGHNA and YSLEER. The CDR3 extends over 17 amino acids. TCRdb reanalysed the RACE reads using MiXCR and keeps one entry per CDR3 protein. The table lists some 100,000 distinct CDR3 sequences, 9% to 9.5% of them singletons, with about 2% in the top ten. Specimen: whole blood, collected in connection with sensitization to the hapten diphenylcyclopropenone (DPC). The receptor was isolated from a middle-aged woman with alopecia areata. Some clones in this sample may be carry-over from other donors' samples. This chain joins TRBV4-3 and TRBJ2-3; D tentatively fits TRBD1 or TRBD2 (5 bases each). The CDR3 sequence: CASSQDKMWGITDTQYF. CDR3 nucleotide sequence: TGCGCCAGCAGCCAAGATAAAATGTGGGGGATCACAGATACGCAGTATTTT.